This passage covers 4 T cell receptor beta chains from one sample sequenced in a study of kidney transplant recipient with SARS-CoV-2 infection (dated by TCRdb to 2020 to 2023). In the paper's terms, the time point label means: pre-pandemic baseline sample and day 111 after first positive SARS-CoV-2 test. The reads were generated on an Illumina MiSeq. The public reads were quality trimmed at Q25 with fastp and then assembled into clones with MiXCR by TCRdb, keeping productive beta chains. Under each unique CDR3 protein, matching rows form one entry showing the most common genes and DNA. Present in this sample are under 300,000 distinct CDR3 sequences, less than 35% of which were seen just once. Nearly 7.5% of the sample belongs to the ten largest clones. The sample here was a blood sample, taken at baseline and on roughly day 110 from a kidney transplant recipient. These receptors came from a male patient in his thirties who had COVID-19 and was a kidney transplant recipient. Donor T cells from the graft may be present among the T cells after a transplant.

The sample holds many counts of this clonotype. The rearrangement joins TRBV4-3 to TRBJ1-2, with D tentatively TRBD1 (6 bases). This CDR3 is 15 amino acids long. From germline, CDR1 is LGHNA and CDR2 YSLEER. The V end was cut by 4 bases, the J end by 6 bases, with 18 bases between. In DNA, the CDR3 is TGCGCCAGCAGCCCGAACAGGGAGAAGTGGAATGGCTACACCTTC. Amino acid sequence: CASSPNREKWNGYTF.

There are many counts of this clonotype. The chain joins TRBV6-5 to TRBJ2-2; maybe TRBD2 (5 bases). The CDR3 sequence is 18 residues long. Germline lookup yields CDR1 MNHEY and CDR2 SVGAGI. V gave up 0 bases and J gave up 5 bases, with 19 bases separating them. In nucleotides, the CDR3 is TGTGCCAGCAGTTACTCTGGAGGTGGAAGGGCGGAAACCGGGGAGCTGTTTTTT. Its translation is CASSYSGGGRAETGELFF.

Concerning this clonotype itself: It may be a read error: a sequence one base away is much more abundant. The chain couples TRBV6-6 to TRBJ1-2, with D unclear. CDR1 is MNHNY, CDR2 SVGAGI, per germline (reference sequence). CDR3 length equals 17 residues. Between the trimmed V and J ends, which lost 5 bases and 4 bases, there was a span of 23 bases. The CDR3 here is CASSVGLGGRETYGYTF. Here the CDR3 DNA reads TGTGCCAGCAGTGTCGGCCTAGGTGGGAGAGAGACCTATGGCTACACCTTC.

This clonotype was seen repeatedly, ten times or more. This rearrangement joins TRBV2 to TRBJ1-5; 9 bases map to TRBD1. V was pared by 7 bases and J by 7 bases, with 8 bases of the junction left unmatched. CDR1 SNHLY and CDR2 FYNNEI come from the germline V gene. The CDR3 contains 14 residues. The DNA of the CDR3 is TGTGCCAGCACTACAGGGGGCGCGGGACAGCCCCAGCATTTT. It codes for CASTTGGAGQPQHF.